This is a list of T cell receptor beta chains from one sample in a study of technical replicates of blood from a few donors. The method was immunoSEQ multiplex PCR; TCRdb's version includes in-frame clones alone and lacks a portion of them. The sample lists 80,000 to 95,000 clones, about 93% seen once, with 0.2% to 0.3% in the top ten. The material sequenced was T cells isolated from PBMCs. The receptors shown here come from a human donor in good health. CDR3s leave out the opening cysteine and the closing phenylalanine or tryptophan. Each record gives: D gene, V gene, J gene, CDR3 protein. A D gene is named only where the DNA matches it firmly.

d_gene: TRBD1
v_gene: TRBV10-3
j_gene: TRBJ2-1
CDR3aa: AISVEGAPTTYNEQF

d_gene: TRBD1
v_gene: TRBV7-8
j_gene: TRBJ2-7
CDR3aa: ASSLPGGTGGSYEQY

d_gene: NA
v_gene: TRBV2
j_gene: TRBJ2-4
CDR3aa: ASSVSSGNIQY

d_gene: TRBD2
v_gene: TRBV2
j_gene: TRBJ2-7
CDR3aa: ASGTSGDRAYEQY

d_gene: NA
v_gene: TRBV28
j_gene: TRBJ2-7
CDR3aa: ASKHSSYEQY

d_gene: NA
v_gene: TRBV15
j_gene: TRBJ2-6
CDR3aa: ATSNFRVSGANVLT

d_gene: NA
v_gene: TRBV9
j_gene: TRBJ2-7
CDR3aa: ASSVIPGGYEQY

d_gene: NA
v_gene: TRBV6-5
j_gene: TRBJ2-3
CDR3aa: ASSYSGRSSTDTQY

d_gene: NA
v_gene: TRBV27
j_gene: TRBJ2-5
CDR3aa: ASSPRLVSSFQETQY

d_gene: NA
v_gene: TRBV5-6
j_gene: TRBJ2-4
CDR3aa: ASSFAPRDIQY

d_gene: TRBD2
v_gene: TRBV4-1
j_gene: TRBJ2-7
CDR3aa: ASSQAPSGRANEQY

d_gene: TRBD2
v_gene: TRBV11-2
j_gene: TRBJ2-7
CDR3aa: ASSPSRAGGSYEQY

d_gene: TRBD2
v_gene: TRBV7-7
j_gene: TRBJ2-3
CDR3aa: ASSSSSGTGDTQY

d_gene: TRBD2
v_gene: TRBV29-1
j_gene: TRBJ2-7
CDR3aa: SVVGSGPTPYEQY

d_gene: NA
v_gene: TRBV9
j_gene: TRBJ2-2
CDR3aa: ASRAPGDPNTGELF

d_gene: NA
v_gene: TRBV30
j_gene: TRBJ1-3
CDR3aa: AWSVHISGNTIY

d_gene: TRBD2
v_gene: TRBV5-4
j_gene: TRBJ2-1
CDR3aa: ASSWGTSGGVKEQF

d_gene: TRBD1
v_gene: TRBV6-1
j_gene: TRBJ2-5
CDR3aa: ASSDTGGQETQY

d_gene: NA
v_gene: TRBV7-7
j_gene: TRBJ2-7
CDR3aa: ASSPGLSPLGLAEQY

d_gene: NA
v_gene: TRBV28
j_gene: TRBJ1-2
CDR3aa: ASTSGANYGYT

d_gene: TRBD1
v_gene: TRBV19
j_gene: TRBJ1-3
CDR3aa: ASSGGHSSGNTIY

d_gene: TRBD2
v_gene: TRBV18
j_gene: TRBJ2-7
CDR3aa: ASSRVREGLYEQY

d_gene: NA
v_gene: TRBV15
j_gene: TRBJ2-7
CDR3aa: ATSGDGISYEQY

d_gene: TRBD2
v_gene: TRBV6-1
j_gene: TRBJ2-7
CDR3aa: ASSEAPSGRVREQY

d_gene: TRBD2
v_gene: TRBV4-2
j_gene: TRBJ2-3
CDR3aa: ASSQEASGGADTQY

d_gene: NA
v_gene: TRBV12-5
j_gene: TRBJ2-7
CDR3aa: ASGFMSGPSDTQTWY

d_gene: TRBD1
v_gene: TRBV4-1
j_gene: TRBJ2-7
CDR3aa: ASSQFRDRGLDSYEQY

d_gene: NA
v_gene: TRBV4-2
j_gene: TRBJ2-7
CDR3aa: ASSQTGQTYEQY

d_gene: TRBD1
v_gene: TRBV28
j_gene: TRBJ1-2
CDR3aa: ASSSQWTGYNYGYT

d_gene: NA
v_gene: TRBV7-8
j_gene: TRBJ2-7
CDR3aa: ASRPRTTSVEQY

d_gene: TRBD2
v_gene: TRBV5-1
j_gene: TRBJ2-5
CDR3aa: ASSLSLSGGLRETQY

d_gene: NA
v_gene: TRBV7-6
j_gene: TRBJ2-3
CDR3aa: ASSHSGAVTDTQY

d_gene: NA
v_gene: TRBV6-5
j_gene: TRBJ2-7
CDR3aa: ASSATPRAKYEQY